This T cell receptor (beta chain) was identified during a study of T cells in women clearing cervical HPV infection. Study at large: Cases' blood sampling followed lesion detection by median roughly five months (90 to 200).

TCRdb's copy holds only in-frame clones and misses some; the assay was immunoSEQ multiplex PCR. This repertoire includes tens of thousands of clones. The CDR3 is 16 residues long. The J segment lost 4 bases and the V segment lost 9 bases, leaving 16 bases of the junction unmatched. Germline values: CDR1 LNHDA, CDR2 SQIVND (reference sequence). In regard to this clone: The read ends 3 residues early relative to the CDR3; the germline J gene fills the gap.

Sequences were obtained from blood buffy coat. The chain joins TRBV19 to TRBJ1-2, with 8 bases matching TRBD1. This TCR derives from a woman between 18 and 70 years old with a cervical HPV16 infection that either progressed to CIN3+ or cleared (not recorded which). The CDR3 region is CASTENGGQAFYGYTF. CDR3 DNA (partial): TGTGCCAGCACCGAAAATGGGGGACAGGCCTTCTATGGC.